Listed below are T cell receptor beta chains from one sample, sequenced in a study of PD-1 blockade in classical Hodgkin lymphoma. TCRdb keeps only in-frame clones here, not all; method: immunoSEQ multiplex PCR. The table lists about 50,000 clones, more than 70% of them singletons. Material: peripheral blood mononuclear cells (PBMCs), obtained before the second cycle of nivolumab. The receptor source for this set is a human donor with classical Hodgkin lymphoma. The CDR3 runs from the conserved cysteine through the conserved F or W. A D gene is named only where the DNA matches it firmly. Some rows mark clone size as missing; the rest say once, few, many or name a class of expanded clone.

J gene,V gene,clone size,CDR3 length,D gene,CDR3 DNA,CDR3 protein
TRBJ2-7,TRBV19,.,15,TRBD1,TGTGCCAGTGGAACCACAGGGGGAGCCTCCTACGAGCAGTACTTC,CASGTTGGASYEQYF
TRBJ2-1,TRBV5-1,.,14,TRBD2,TGCGCCAGCAAGTTCGGGGCAGCGGGGTTTGAGCAGTTCTTC,CASKFGAAGFEQFF
TRBJ2-2,TRBV6-6,.,16,.,TGTGCCAGCAACAACCCGACTAGTTCGTACACCGGGGAGCTGTTTTTT,CASNNPTSSYTGELFF
TRBJ2-5,TRBV7-2,.,12,.,TGTGCCAGCAGCCGCCCTGTAGAGACCCAGTACTTC,CASSRPVETQYF
TRBJ1-1,TRBV7-9,.,15,.,TGTGCCAGCAGGACCCGGGGCGGGGGGAACACTGAAGCTTTCTTT,CASRTRGGGNTEAFF
TRBJ2-2,TRBV27,.,15,TRBD1,TGTGCCAGCAACGCGGGACAGGGTAGGACCGGGGAGCTGTTTTTT,CASNAGQGRTGELFF
TRBJ2-2,TRBV5-1,.,16,.,TGCGCCAGCAGCCCACAGGGCCTAGCGAACACCGGGGAGCTGTTTTTT,CASSPQGLANTGELFF
TRBJ1-4,TRBV28,few,16,.,TGTGCCAGCAGTTTATCAGGGACCGTTCTGGGTGAAAAACTGTTTTTT,CASSLSGTVLGEKLFF
TRBJ2-7,TRBV7-9,.,14,.,TGTGCCAGCACCCCCCAGGCAGGGACCTACGAGCAGTACTTC,CASTPQAGTYEQYF
TRBJ2-3,TRBV7-7,.,15,.,TGTGCCAGCAGCTTAGGGGGTTCCATCACAGATACGCAGTATTTT,CASSLGGSITDTQYF
TRBJ2-7,TRBV5-1,.,17,.,TGCGCCAGCAGCCTATCCCTTGGACCTCCCACCCTATACGAGCAGTACTTC,CASSLSLGPPTLYEQYF
TRBJ1-2,TRBV5-1,few,12,.,TGCGCCAGCAGCTGGGAAGACTATGGCTACACCTTC,CASSWEDYGYTF
TRBJ2-3,TRBV7-9,.,13,.,TGTGCCAGCAGCTTTAGGGGGGTTGGGACGCAGTATTTT,CASSFRGVGTQYF
TRBJ2-1,TRBV28,.,14,TRBD2,TGTGCCAGCAAACTAGCGGGGTACAACAATGAGCAGTTCTTC,CASKLAGYNNEQFF
TRBJ2-5,TRBV18,.,12,.,TGTGCCAGCTCGCCGCAACAAGAGACCCAGTACTTC,CASSPQQETQYF
TRBJ2-7,TRBV5-1,.,13,.,TGCGCCAGCAGCTTGCTCAGTTCCTACGAGCAGTACTTC,CASSLLSSYEQYF
TRBJ1-3,TRBV5-1,.,17,.,TGCGCCAGCAGCTTGGACGGTGGTCCCTCCTCTGGAAACACCATATATTTT,CASSLDGGPSSGNTIYF
TRBJ1-5,TRBV5-1,.,14,TRBD1,TGCGCCAGCAGCTCGACAGGGGGCGATCAGCCCCAGCATTTT,CASSSTGGDQPQHF
TRBJ2-7,TRBV4-1,.,15,TRBD2,TGCGCCAGCAGCCAACTAGCGGGGGGGTTTTACGAGCAGTACTTC,CASSQLAGGFYEQYF
TRBJ2-3,TRBV30,.,15,TRBD1,TGTGCCTGGACCCCGGACAGGGGGCGGACAGATACGCAGTATTTT,CAWTPDRGRTDTQYF
TRBJ1-3,TRBV15,.,12,.,TGTGCCACCAGCCTACAGGGAAACACCATATATTTT,CATSLQGNTIYF
TRBJ2-3,TRBV18,.,16,TRBD1,TGTGCCAGCTCATTACAGGGGGGCGCCTCCGGAGATACGCAGTATTTT,CASSLQGGASGDTQYF
TRBJ1-5,TRBV5-1,.,14,.,TGCGCCAGCAGCCCCCTTCGGGGGCAGCAGCCCCAGCATTTT,CASSPLRGQQPQHF
TRBJ2-3,TRBV5-1,.,15,TRBD1,TGCGCCAGCAGCTCCACCGGGACAGCCACAGATACGCAGTATTTT,CASSSTGTATDTQYF
TRBJ2-4,TRBV1,.,18,.,TGCACCAGCAGCCAAGCTGAGGGCGGGGGGGAACCCAAAAACATTCAGTACTTC,CTSSQAEGGGEPKNIQYF
TRBJ1-6,TRBV11-2,.,15,.,TGTGCCAGCAGCTCCTCCAGCCGTATGGATTCACCCCTCCACTTT,CASSSSSRMDSPLHF
TRBJ2-5,TRBV30,.,14,TRBD1,TGTGCCTGTACCCGACAGGGGCGGTCAGAGACCCAGTACTTC,CACTRQGRSETQYF
TRBJ1-1,TRBV11-3,.,13,.,TGTGCCAGCAGCTTAGAGGCGAACACTGAAGCTTTCTTT,CASSLEANTEAFF
TRBJ2-1,TRBV5-1,once,15,.,TGCGCCAGTCGGGCGGGGGCCATCCGCGACAATGAGCAGTTCTTC,CASRAGAIRDNEQFF
TRBJ1-5,TRBV5-1,.,15,.,TGCGCCAGCAGCTTGGGTGGCAGACCCAATCAGCCCCAGCATTTT,CASSLGGRPNQPQHF
TRBJ2-7,TRBV7-9,.,16,TRBD1,TGTGCCAGCAGCTTAGTTTGGACAGGGTTCTCCTACGAGCAGTACTTC,CASSLVWTGFSYEQYF
TRBJ1-2,TRBV10-3,once,15,TRBD1,TGTGCCATCAGTGAGTCGACAGGGCGGTCTTATGGCTACACCTTC,CAISESTGRSYGYTF
TRBJ1-5,TRBV27,few,13,.,TGTGCCAGCCGACGAGCTGGCAATCAGCCCCAGCATTTT,CASRRAGNQPQHF
TRBJ1-6,TRBV19,once,15,.,TGTGCCAGTAGTATTGGCCTCCGGAATAATTCACCCCTCCACTTT,CASSIGLRNNSPLHF
TRBJ1-5,TRBV12-5,.,22,.,TGTGCTAGTGGTCCACCTCCCAACCAACAGGTCCAAGGGGCATATAGCAATCAGCCCCAGCATTTT,CASGPPPNQQVQGAYSNQPQHF
TRBJ2-3,TRBV19,once,17,.,TGTGCCAGTAGTATAGATCCCGAGTGGGGGAACACAGATACGCAGTATTTT,CASSIDPEWGNTDTQYF
TRBJ2-7,TRBV5-1,.,15,TRBD2,TGCGCCAGCAGCCTCCCGGGAGGGGACGGCTACGAGCAGTACTTC,CASSLPGGDGYEQYF
TRBJ1-6,TRBV14,.,13,.,TGTGCCAGCAAGGTAGGGGTAGAGTCACCCCTCCACTTT,CASKVGVESPLHF
TRBJ1-2,TRBV28,.,13,.,TGTGCCAGCAGTTTGGCCTCTAACTATGGCTACACCTTC,CASSLASNYGYTF
TRBJ2-3,TRBV6-4,.,16,TRBD2,TGTGCCAGCAGTCCCACTAGCGGGGGGGGCACAGATACGCAGTATTTT,CASSPTSGGGTDTQYF